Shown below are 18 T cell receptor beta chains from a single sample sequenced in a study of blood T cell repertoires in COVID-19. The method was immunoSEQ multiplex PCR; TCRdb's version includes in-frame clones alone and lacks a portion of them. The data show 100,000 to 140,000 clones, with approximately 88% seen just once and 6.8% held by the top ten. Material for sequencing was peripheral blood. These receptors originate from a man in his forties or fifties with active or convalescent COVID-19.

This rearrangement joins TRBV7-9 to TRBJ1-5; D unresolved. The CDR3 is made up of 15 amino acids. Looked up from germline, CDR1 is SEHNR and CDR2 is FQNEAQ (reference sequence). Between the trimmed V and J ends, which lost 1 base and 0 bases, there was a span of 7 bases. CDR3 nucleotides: TGTGCCAGCAGCTTAGGCAGGATTAGCAATCAGCCCCAGCATTTT. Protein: CASSLGRISNQPQHF. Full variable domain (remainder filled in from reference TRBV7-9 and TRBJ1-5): DTGVSQNPRHKITKRGQNVTFRCDPISEHNRLYWYRQTLGQGPEFLTYFQNEAQLEKSRLLSDRFSAERPKGSFSTLEIQRTEQGDSAMYLCASSLGRISNQPQHFGDGTRLSIL.

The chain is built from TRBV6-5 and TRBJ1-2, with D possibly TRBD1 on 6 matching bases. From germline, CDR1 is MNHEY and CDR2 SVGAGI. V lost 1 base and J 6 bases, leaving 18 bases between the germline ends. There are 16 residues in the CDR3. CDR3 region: CASSYLGPTQGNGYTF. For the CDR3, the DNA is TGTGCCAGCAGTTACTTGGGACCTACACAGGGAAATGGCTACACCTTC.

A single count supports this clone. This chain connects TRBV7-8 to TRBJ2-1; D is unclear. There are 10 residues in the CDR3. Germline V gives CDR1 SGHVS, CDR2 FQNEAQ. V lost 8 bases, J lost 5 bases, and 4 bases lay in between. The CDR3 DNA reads TGTGCCAGCGGAGACAATGAGCAGTTCTTC. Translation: CASGDNEQFF. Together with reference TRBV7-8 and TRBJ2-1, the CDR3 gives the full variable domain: GAGVSQSPRYKVAKRGQDVALRCDPISGHVSLFWYQQALGQGPEFLTYFQNEAQLDKSGLPSDRFFAERPEGSVSTLKIQRTQQEDSAVYLCASGDNEQFFGPGTRLTVL.

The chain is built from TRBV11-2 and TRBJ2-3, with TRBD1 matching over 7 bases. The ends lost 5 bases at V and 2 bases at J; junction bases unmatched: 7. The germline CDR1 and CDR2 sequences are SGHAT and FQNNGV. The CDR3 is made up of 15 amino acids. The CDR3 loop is CASSRDSLNTDTQYF. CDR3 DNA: TGTGCCAGCAGCAGGGACAGCCTAAACACAGATACGCAGTATTTT.

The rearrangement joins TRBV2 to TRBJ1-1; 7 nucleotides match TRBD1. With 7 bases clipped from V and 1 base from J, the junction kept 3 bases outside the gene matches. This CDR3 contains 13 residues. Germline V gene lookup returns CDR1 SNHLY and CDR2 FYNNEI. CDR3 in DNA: TGTGCCAGCAAAGGGACAGAGAACACTGAAGCTTTCTTT. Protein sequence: CASKGTENTEAFF.

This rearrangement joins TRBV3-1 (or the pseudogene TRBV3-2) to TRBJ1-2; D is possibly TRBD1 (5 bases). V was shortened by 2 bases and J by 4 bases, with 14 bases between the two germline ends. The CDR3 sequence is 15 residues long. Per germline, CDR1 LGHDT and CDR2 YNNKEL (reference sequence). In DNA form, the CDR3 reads TGTGCCAGCAGCCAATTAGTGGCGACAGCCTATGGCTACACCTTC. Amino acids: CASSQLVATAYGYTF.

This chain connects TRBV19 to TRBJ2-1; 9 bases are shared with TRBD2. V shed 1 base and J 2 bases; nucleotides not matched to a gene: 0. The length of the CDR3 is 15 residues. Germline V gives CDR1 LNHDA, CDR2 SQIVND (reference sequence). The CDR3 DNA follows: TGTGCCAGTAGTATAGTAGCGGGAGCCTACAATGAGCAGTTCTTC. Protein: CASSIVAGAYNEQFF.

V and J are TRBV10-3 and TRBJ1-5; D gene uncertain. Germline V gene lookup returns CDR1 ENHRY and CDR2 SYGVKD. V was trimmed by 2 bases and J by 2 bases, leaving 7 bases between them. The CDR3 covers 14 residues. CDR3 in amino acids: CAISELQGNQPQHF. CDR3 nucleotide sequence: TGTGCCATCAGTGAGCTCCAGGGCAATCAGCCCCAGCATTTT.

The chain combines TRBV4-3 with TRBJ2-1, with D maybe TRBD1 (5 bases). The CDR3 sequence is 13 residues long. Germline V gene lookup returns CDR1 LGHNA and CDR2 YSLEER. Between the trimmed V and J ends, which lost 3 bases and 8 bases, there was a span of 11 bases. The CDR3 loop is CASSQGLRDEQFF. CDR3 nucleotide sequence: TGCGCCAGCAGCCAGGGGCTTAGGGATGAGCAGTTCTTC.

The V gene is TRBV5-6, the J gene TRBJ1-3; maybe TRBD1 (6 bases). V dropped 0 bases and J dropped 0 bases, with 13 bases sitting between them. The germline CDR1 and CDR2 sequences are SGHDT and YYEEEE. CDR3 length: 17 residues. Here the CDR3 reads CASSLVARGYSGNTIYF. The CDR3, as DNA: TGTGCCAGCAGCTTGGTTGCCAGGGGATACTCTGGAAACACCATATATTTT.

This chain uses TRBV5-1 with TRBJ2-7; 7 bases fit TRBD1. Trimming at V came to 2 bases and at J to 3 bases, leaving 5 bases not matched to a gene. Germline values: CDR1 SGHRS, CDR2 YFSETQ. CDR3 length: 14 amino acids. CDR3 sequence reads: CASSLGTDIYEQYF. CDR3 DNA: TGCGCCAGCAGCTTAGGGACAGACATCTACGAGCAGTACTTC.

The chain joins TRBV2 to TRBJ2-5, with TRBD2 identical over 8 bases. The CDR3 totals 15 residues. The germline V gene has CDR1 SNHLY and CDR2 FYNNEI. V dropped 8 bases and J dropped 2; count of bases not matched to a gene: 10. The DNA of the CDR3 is TGTGCCAGCTCCAAGTCGGGACTAGAACAAGAGACCCAGTACTTC. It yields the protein CASSKSGLEQETQYF.

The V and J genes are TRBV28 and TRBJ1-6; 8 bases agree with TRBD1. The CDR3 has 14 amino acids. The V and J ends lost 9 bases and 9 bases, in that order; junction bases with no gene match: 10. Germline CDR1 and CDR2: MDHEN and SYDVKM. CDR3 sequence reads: CASRSDREVSPLHF. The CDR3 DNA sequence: TGTGCCAGTCGCTCGGACAGGGAGGTTTCACCCCTCCACTTT.

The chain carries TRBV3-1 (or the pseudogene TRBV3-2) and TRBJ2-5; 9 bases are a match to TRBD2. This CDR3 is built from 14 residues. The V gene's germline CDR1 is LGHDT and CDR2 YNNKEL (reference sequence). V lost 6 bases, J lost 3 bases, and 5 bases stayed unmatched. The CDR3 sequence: CASRAGGPKETQYF. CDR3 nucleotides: TGTGCCAGCAGGGCGGGAGGGCCTAAAGAGACCCAGTACTTC.

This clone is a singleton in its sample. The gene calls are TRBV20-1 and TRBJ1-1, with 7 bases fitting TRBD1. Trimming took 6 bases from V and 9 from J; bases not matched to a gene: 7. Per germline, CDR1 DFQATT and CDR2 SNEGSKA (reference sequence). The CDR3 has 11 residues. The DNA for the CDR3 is TGCAGTGCCCTCGACAGGGAAAAAGCTTTCTTT. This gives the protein CSALDREKAFF.

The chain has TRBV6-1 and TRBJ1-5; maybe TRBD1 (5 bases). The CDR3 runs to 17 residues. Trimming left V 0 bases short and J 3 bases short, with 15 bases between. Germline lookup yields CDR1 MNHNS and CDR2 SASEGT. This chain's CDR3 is CASSEARRGLVNQPQHF. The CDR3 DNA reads TGTGCCAGCAGTGAAGCTAGAAGGGGCCTGGTCAATCAGCCCCAGCATTTT.

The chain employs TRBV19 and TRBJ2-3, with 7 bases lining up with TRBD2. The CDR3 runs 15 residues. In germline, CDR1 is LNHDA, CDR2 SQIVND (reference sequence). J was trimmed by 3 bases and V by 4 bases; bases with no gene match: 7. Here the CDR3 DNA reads TGTGCCAGTAGTAGGGAGGGGACGATTACAGATACGCAGTATTTT. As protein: CASSREGTITDTQYF. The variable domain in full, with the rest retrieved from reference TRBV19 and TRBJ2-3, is DGGITQSPKYLFRKEGQNVTLSCEQNLNHDAMYWYRQDPGQGLRLIYYSQIVNDFQKGDIAEGYSVSREKKESFPLTVTSAQKNPTAFYLCASSREGTITDTQYFGPGTRLTVL.

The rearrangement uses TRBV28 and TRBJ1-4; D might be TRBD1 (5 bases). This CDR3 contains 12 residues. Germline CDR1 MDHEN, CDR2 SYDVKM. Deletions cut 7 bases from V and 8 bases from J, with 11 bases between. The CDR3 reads CASKPGGEKLFF. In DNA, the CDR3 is TGTGCCAGCAAACCGGGGGGGGAAAAACTGTTTTTT.